Shown below are 9 T cell receptor beta chains from a single sample sequenced in a study of vaccination and CD4 T cells after COVID-19. Sequencing of the DNA from cultured CD4+ T cells was carried out with the Oncomine TCR Beta short-read assay. TCRdb reprocessed the PCR reads with MiXCR, giving one entry per CDR3 protein. The sample contains around 26,000 distinct CDR3 sequences, 40% to 50% of which appear only once. Treatment: roughly 11-day PBMC culture with coronavirus spike peptide pools or control peptides (ViraFEST assay). The antigens of these receptors remain unknown. The sequencing sample was made of CD4+ T cells from blood, cultured in vitro. The receptors shown here come from a human donor who had recovered from COVID-19.

This clonotype was seen a handful of times. The chain couples TRBV4-1 to TRBJ2-1; 11 nucleotides line up with TRBD2. Germline V gene sequence: CDR1 MGHRA, CDR2 YSYEKL. With 1 base clipped from V and 5 bases from J, the junction kept 13 bases outside the gene matches. CDR3 size: 19 residues. This CDR3 reads CASSQAGLAGLTDNNEQFF. The CDR3 DNA reads TGCGCCAGCAGCCAAGCCGGACTAGCGGGCCTGACCGACAACAATGAGCAGTTCTTC.

V usage is TRBV10-2 and J usage is TRBJ1-6; D might be TRBD1 (5 bases). The CDR3 has 13 residues. Looked up from germline, CDR1 is WSHSY and CDR2 is SAAADI. Trimming cost V 4 bases and J 6 bases, with 7 bases left between them. The CDR3: CASSAGGNSPLHF. The CDR3 bases are TGCGCCAGCAGTGCCGGGGGTAATTCACCCCTCCACTTT.

This rearrangement joins TRBV6-1 to TRBJ1-1; 9 nucleotides line up with TRBD1. Trimming at V came to 6 bases and at J to 4 bases, leaving 6 bases not matched to a gene. Germline values: CDR1 MNHNS, CDR2 SASEGT. The CDR3 consists of 14 residues. CDR3 sequence reads: CASRPGQGRTEAFF. The DNA for the CDR3 is TGTGCCAGCAGACCAGGACAGGGGCGCACTGAAGCTTTCTTT.

This clonotype was seen more than once but under ten times. The rearrangement links TRBV6-1 to TRBJ1-5; 9 nucleotides align to TRBD1. CDR1 and CDR2 (germline): MNHNS, SASEGT. V shed 4 bases and J 4 bases; nucleotides not matched to a gene: 11. The CDR3 loop spans 17 amino acids. CDR3 sequence: CASSGIGRQGVNQPQHF. DNA of the CDR3: TGTGCCAGCAGTGGAATCGGACGACAGGGGGTAAATCAGCCCCAGCATTTT.

V usage is TRBV11-1 and J usage is TRBJ2-1, with unresolved D. CDR1 and CDR2 from the germline V gene are SGHAT and FQDESV (reference sequence). The CDR3 covers 13 residues. Trimming shortened V by 2 bases and J by 5 bases, and 7 bases separated the two germline ends. The chain's CDR3 is CASSLQVNNEQFF. The CDR3 DNA sequence: TGTGCCAGCAGCTTACAAGTAAACAATGAGCAGTTCTTC.

CDR3 sequence reads: CSARSSYDYTEAGEQFF. In nucleotides, the CDR3 is TGCAGTGCTAGAAGCTCCTATGACTACACCGAGGCGGGTGAGCAGTTCTTC. The chain recombines TRBV20-1 with TRBJ2-1; perhaps TRBD2 as D (5 bases). Trimming removed 2 bases at V and 9 bases at J, with 26 bases between. This CDR3 is 17 amino acids long. Germline lookup yields CDR1 DFQATT and CDR2 SNEGSKA (reference sequence).

This sequence joins TRBV23-1 and TRBJ2-7, with D maybe TRBD2 (5 bases). TRBV23-1 is reported as an ORF; its role is uncertain. V was trimmed by 0 bases and J by 0 bases, leaving 18 bases between them. The CDR3 contains 18 residues. CDR3 in amino acids: CASSQSRADLILSYEQYF. As DNA, the CDR3 is TGCGCCAGCAGTCAATCGCGGGCAGACCTCATACTCTCCTACGAGCAGTACTTC.

This rearrangement joins TRBV27 to TRBJ1-6; the D gene is possibly TRBD1 (5 bases). The CDR3 runs to 15 residues. Germline-derived CDR1 and CDR2 are MNHEY and SMNVEV (reference sequence). V lost 3 bases, J lost 5 bases, and 11 bases lay in between. The CDR3 sequence: CASSFGGYDNSPLHF. The CDR3 DNA follows: TGTGCCAGCAGTTTCGGGGGGTATGATAATTCACCCCTCCACTTT.

The V gene is TRBV6-1, the J gene TRBJ1-1, with a possible D match to TRBD1 (5 bases). The CDR3 has 16 amino acids. The ends were cut back, 0 bases at V and 3 bases at J, with 14 bases in the middle. Germline V gene data show CDR1 as MNHNS and CDR2 as SASEGT. The CDR3: CASSEAHGGVYTEAFF. CDR3 nucleotides: TGTGCCAGCAGTGAAGCCCACGGGGGGGTGTACACTGAAGCTTTCTTT.